The clone carrying this T cell receptor beta chain was observed many times. Its antigen remains unknown. The entry originates in a study of T cell repertoires in cytomegalovirus infection. As for the study in general: A matching HLA type, together with CMV infection, was signaled by public TCR beta signatures. Study conclusions and caveats: Cumulative frequency of public TCR beta families picked out carriers of CMV plus the relevant HLA. HLA-C-restricted CMV-specific TCR beta clonotypes were dominant in the ex vivo response.

MiXCR, applied by TCRdb to the reads, yields one record per CDR3 protein. The repertoire includes 150,000 to 200,000 distinct CDR3 sequences, about 15% of them detected once, and over 20% sits in the top ten. Germline CDR1 and CDR2: SGHTA and FQGNSA. CDR3 length equals 12 residues. The germline V and J ends were trimmed by 5 bases and 7 bases, with 11 bases remaining between them. Sequenced material: PBMCs. The receptor's source is a human donor in good health (CMV status not recorded). Some clones in this sample may be carry-over from other donors' samples. The rearrangement joins TRBV7-2 to TRBJ1-1; D perhaps matches TRBD1 (6 bases). The CDR3 DNA reads as TGTGCCAGCAGCGCCGGGACATATGAAGCTTTCTTT. It specifies CASSAGTYEAFF.